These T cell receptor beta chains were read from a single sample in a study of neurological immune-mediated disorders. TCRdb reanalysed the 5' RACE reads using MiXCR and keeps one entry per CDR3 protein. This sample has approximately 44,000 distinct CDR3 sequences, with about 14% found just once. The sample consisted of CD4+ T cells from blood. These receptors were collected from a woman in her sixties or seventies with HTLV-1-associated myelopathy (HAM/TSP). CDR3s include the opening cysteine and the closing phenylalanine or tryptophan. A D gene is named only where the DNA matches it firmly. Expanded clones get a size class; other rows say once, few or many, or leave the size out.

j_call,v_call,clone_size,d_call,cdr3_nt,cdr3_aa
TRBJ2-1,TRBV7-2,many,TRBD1,TGTGCCAGCAGCCGGGACAGGGGGGGCGAGGAGCAGTTCTTC,CASSRDRGGEEQFF
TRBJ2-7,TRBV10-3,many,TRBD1,TGTGCCATCAGTGACTGGACAGGGTACGAGCAGTACTTC,CAISDWTGYEQYF
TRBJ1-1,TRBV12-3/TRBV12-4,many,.,TGTGCCAGCAGTTCTCCTGCGGGGGGGGTGAACACTGAAGCTTTCTTT,CASSSPAGGVNTEAFF
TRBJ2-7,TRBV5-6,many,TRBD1,TGTGCCAGCAGCTCCGAGGGACAGGGGTTTACCTACGAGCAGTACTTC,CASSSEGQGFTYEQYF
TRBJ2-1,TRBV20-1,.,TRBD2,TGCAGTGGCAGAACTAGCGGGGGGGCCAAAGTTGGCAATGAGCAGTTCTTC,CSGRTSGGAKVGNEQFF
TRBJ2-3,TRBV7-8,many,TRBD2,TGTGCCAGCAGCTTAATGAGCGGGGGGTGGCGAGATACGCAGTATTTT,CASSLMSGGWRDTQYF
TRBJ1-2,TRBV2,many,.,TGTGCCAGCAGTGAAGCGCTTCGGGGACGGTATGGCTACACCTTC,CASSEALRGRYGYTF
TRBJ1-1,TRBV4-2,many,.,TGTGCCAGCAGCCAAGATCGTCCCAACCAGGAAACTGAAGCTTTCTTT,CASSQDRPNQETEAFF
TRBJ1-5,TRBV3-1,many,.,TGTGCCAGCAGCCACAGAAATCAGCCCCAGCATTTT,CASSHRNQPQHF
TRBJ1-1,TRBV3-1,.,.,TGTGCCAGCAGCCAAGTAGGCGCGGCGAACACTGAAGCTTTCTTT,CASSQVGAANTEAFF
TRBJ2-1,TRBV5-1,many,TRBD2,TGCGCCAGCAGCTTGGTGACTAGCGGGGGGGCCGATGAGCAGTTCTTC,CASSLVTSGGADEQFF
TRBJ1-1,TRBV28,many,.,TGTGCCAGTCGGGGCGGAAACACTGAAGCTTTCTTT,CASRGGNTEAFF
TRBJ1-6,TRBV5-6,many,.,TGTGCCAGCAGCTTGTGGCAGGGCATAGGAGTATATAATTCACCCCTCCACTTT,CASSLWQGIGVYNSPLHF
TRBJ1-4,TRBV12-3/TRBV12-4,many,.,TGTGCCAGCAGTAATTCATTCCGGGGCAATGAAAAACTGTTTTTT,CASSNSFRGNEKLFF
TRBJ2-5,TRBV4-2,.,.,TGTGCCAGCAGCCAAGTAAATTTTCAAGAGACCCAGTACTTC,CASSQVNFQETQYF
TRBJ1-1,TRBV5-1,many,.,TGCGCCAGCAGCTTGGGCGAGGGGTGGAACACTGAAGCTTTCTTT,CASSLGEGWNTEAFF
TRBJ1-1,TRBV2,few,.,TGTGCCAGCAGTGATCGTTGGGTGGGGTTCACTGAAGCTTTCTTT,CASSDRWVGFTEAFF
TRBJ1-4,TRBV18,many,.,TGTGCCAGCTCACCACCCTCTCAGGGTGGTGAAAAACTGTTTTTT,CASSPPSQGGEKLFF
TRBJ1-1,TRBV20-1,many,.,TGCAGTGCTAGACCCTCCCGGGGGCTGAACACTGAAGCTTTCTTT,CSARPSRGLNTEAFF
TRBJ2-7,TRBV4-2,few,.,TGTGCCAGCAGCCAAGAGTCTTTCCGGGATTCTTACGAGCAGTACTTC,CASSQESFRDSYEQYF
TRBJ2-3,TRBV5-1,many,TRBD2,TGCACCAGCAGCCCGGAGGGACTAGCGGAGTTTTTTGATACGCAGTATTTT,CTSSPEGLAEFFDTQYF
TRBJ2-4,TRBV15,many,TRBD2,TGTGCCACCAGCAGAGATTGGGCGCGGGGGGGCGGAAACATTCAGTACTTC,CATSRDWARGGGNIQYF
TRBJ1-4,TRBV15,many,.,TGTGCCACCAGCAGACCTGGAGACAGTTCAACTAATGAAAAACTGTTTTTT,CATSRPGDSSTNEKLFF
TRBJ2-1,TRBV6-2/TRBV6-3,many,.,TGTGCCAGCAGTTACTCGATACCCAGCCACAAACACGTCGGGTTC,CASSYSIPSHKHVGF
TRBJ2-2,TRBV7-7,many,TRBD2,TGTGCCAGCAGCCCTGGAACGGGGGGTCACACCGGGGAGCTGTTTTTT,CASSPGTGGHTGELFF
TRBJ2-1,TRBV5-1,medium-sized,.,TGCGCCAGCAGCTTGGATTGGGGGGCAGGGGAGCAGTTCTTC,CASSLDWGAGEQFF
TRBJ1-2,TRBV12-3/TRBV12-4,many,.,TGTGCCAGCAGTTTGGCGGGACATATGAACTATGGCTACACCTTC,CASSLAGHMNYGYTF
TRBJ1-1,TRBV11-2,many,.,TGTGCCAGCAGCTTAAGAGGGGTCAGGAACACTGAAGCTTTCTTT,CASSLRGVRNTEAFF
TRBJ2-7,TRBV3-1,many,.,TGTGCCGCCCGAGGGGCTGACGAGCAGTACTTC,CAARGADEQYF
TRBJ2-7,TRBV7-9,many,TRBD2,TGTGCCAGCAGTCCTAGCGGGGGGCATAGAGACGAGCAGTACTTC,CASSPSGGHRDEQYF
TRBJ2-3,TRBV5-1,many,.,TGCGCCAGCAGCCACCATACGCAGTATTTT,CASSHHTQYF
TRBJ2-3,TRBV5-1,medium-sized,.,TGCGCCAGCAGCTTGCCGCGGGATTACACAGATACGCAGTATTTT,CASSLPRDYTDTQYF
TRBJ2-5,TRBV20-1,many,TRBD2,TGCAGTGCTAGAGATAGAGCGGGGGGGCAAGAGACCCAGTACTTC,CSARDRAGGQETQYF
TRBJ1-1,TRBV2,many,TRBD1,TGTGCCAGCAGTCGGGAGACAGGGGGCGCGGGCACTGAAGCTTTCTTT,CASSRETGGAGTEAFF